These T cell receptor beta chains were read from a single sample in a study of cytomegalovirus exposure and HLA in healthy donors. The assay was immunoSEQ multiplex PCR, and TCRdb's table has in-frame clones only and misses some. The sample lists 100,000 to 150,000 clones, about four fifths occurring once. Sample: PBMCs. These receptors all stem from a young man in good health and CMV-seronegative. Each CDR3 is given with its conserved first and last residue. Each record gives: V gene, D gene, J gene, clone size, CDR3 protein, CDR3 DNA. A D gene is named only where the DNA matches it firmly. Clone size is given for some rows only: seen once, a few or many times, or a class if the clone is expanded.

TRBV5-6	TRBD1	TRBJ1-1	NA	CASSLGQGIEAFF	TGTGCCAGCAGCTTGGGACAGGGGATTGAAGCTTTCTTT
TRBV7-2	NA	TRBJ1-2	NA	CASSLARLSGHYGYTF	TGTGCCAGCAGCTTAGCGAGATTGTCAGGCCACTATGGCTACACCTTC
TRBV7-3	NA	TRBJ2-5	NA	CASSRRGQETQYF	TGTGCCAGCAGCCGTCGAGGGCAAGAGACCCAGTACTTC
TRBV9	NA	TRBJ1-1	NA	CASSVFPGDTEAFF	TGTGCCAGCAGCGTCTTCCCGGGGGACACTGAAGCTTTCTTT
TRBV2	NA	TRBJ1-3	NA	CASSEQGSGNTIYF	TGTGCCAGCAGTGAGCAGGGCTCGGGAAACACCATATATTTT
TRBV19	TRBD2	TRBJ2-1	NA	CASSIVGLAGVEQFF	TGTGCCAGTAGTATCGTGGGGCTAGCGGGGGTGGAGCAGTTCTTC
TRBV9	NA	TRBJ2-1	NA	CASSVGGGLPYNEQFF	TGTGCCAGCAGCGTAGGGGGCGGCCTCCCCTACAATGAGCAGTTCTTC
TRBV5-1	NA	TRBJ1-2	few	CASSRQEVYGYTF	TGCGCCAGCAGCCGCCAGGAAGTCTATGGCTACACCTTC
TRBV6-6	TRBD1	TRBJ2-7	NA	CASSDPGQGNYEQYF	TGTGCCAGCAGTGATCCGGGACAGGGGAACTACGAGCAGTACTTC
TRBV27	TRBD1	TRBJ1-5	few	CASRLGTGGNQPQHF	TGTGCCAGCAGGCTCGGGACAGGGGGCAATCAGCCCCAGCATTTT
TRBV19	NA	TRBJ1-3	NA	CASSTGGFGNTIYF	TGTGCCAGTAGTACAGGCGGGTTTGGAAACACCATATATTTT
TRBV28	TRBD1	TRBJ2-7	NA	CASNGQVSSYEQYF	TGTGCCAGCAACGGACAGGTGAGCTCCTACGAGCAGTACTTC
TRBV30	NA	TRBJ1-3	few	CAWRLDSYSGNTIYF	TGTGCCTGGAGATTAGACAGCTACTCTGGAAACACCATATATTTT
TRBV7-9	NA	TRBJ2-7	few	CATNEQYF	TGTGCCACTAACGAGCAGTACTTC
TRBV6-6	NA	TRBJ1-1	once	CASTVTEAEAFF	TGTGCCAGCACCGTAACTGAGGCTGAAGCTTTCTTT
TRBV7-9	NA	TRBJ1-3	few	CASSSQGTIGNTIYF	TGTGCCAGCAGCTCACAGGGAACTATAGGAAACACCATATATTTT
TRBV2	TRBD2	TRBJ2-5	NA	CASTRGGGRETQYF	TGTGCCAGCACGCGCGGGGGGGGAAGGGAGACCCAGTACTTC
TRBV5-1	NA	TRBJ1-5	NA	CASSLDQGSNQPQHF	TGCGCCAGCAGCTTGGATCAGGGGAGCAATCAGCCCCAGCATTTT